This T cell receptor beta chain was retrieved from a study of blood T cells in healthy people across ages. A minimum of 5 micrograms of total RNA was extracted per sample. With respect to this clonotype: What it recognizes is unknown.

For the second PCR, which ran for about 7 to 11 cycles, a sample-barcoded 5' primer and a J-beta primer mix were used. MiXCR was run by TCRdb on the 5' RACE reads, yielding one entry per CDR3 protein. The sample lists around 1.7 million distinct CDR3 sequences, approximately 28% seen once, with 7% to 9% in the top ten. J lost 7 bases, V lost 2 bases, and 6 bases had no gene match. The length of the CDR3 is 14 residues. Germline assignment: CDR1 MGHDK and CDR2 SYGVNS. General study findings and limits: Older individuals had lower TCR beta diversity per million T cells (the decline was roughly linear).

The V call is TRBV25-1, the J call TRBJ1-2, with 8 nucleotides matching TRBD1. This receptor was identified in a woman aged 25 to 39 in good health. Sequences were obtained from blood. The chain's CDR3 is CASSEVETGVGYTF. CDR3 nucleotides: TGTGCCAGCAGTGAAGTTGAGACAGGGGTTGGCTACACCTTC.